The source of this TCR beta chain is a study of cytomegalovirus exposure and HLA in healthy donors. PCR used 60 Vbeta primers and 13 Jbeta primers. In the original analysis: Unique TCR beta chains totaled some 80 million in a later count, with approximately 11 million of them shared. Clones were read by immunoSEQ multiplex PCR, and TCRdb kept only the in-frame ones, dropping some. V, J and clone size were drawn from that table, and D and trimming were deduced from the DNA. The table has 150,000 to 200,000 clones, approximately 81% seen once. Whole-study results and caveats: The availability of immune exposure information extended only to CMV serostatus. Cytomegalovirus-associated TCR beta chains were listed, numbering 150 to 200.

As for this clone: The target antigen is unknown.

This CDR3 comprises 14 residues. V was shortened by 8 bases and J by 3 bases, with 18 bases between the two germline ends. The V gene's germline CDR1 is GTSNPN and CDR2 SVGIG (reference sequence). The sample taken for sequencing was PBMCs. The sequence came from a boy between 10 and 17 years old in good health and CMV-seronegative. This rearrangement joins TRBV30 to TRBJ2-3; the D gene is possibly TRBD1 (6 bases). CDR3 DNA sequence: TGTGCCGGCACCGTCCAGGGGAGAACAGATACGCAGTATTTT. It is translated as CAGTVQGRTDTQYF.